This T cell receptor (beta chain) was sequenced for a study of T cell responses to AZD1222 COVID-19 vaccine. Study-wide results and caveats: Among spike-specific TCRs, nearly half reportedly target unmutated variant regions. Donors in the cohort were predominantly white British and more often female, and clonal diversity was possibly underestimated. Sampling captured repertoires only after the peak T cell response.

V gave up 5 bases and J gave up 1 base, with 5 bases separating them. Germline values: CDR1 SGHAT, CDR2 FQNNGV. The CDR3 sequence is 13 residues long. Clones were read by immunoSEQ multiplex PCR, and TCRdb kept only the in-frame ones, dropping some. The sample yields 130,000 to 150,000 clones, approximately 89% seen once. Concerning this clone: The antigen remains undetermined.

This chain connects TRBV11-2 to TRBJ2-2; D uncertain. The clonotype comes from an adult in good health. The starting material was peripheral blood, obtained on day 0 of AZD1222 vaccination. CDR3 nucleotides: TGTGCCAGCAGCCCAGAGAACACCGGGGAGCTGTTTTTT. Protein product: CASSPENTGELFF.